Sequencing of this T cell receptor beta chain was carried out in a study of blood T cell repertoires in COVID-19. The wider study: COVID-19 samples collected from the United States, Italy and Spain covered acute and convalescent phases.

The CDR3 length is 17 residues. From germline, CDR1 is SGHTA and CDR2 FQGNSA. V was pared by 5 bases and J by 0 bases, with 7 bases of the junction left unmatched. Authors' processing steps: For nucleated cells, counts were estimated from reference gene primer amplification. Produced via immunoSEQ multiplex PCR; TCRdb's table is partial and in-frame only. That table supplies the V and J calls and clone size; D and trimming were determined from the DNA. The table shows roughly 100,000 clones, with approximately 80% occurring only once. Sequencing input: peripheral blood. This TCR was recovered from a man in his sixties with active or convalescent COVID-19. The chain carries TRBV7-2 and TRBJ2-1; 10 positions agree with TRBD2. CDR3: CASSLRLAGPSYNEQFF. The CDR3 DNA is TGTGCCAGCAGCCTTCGACTAGCGGGTCCCTCCTACAATGAGCAGTTCTTC.